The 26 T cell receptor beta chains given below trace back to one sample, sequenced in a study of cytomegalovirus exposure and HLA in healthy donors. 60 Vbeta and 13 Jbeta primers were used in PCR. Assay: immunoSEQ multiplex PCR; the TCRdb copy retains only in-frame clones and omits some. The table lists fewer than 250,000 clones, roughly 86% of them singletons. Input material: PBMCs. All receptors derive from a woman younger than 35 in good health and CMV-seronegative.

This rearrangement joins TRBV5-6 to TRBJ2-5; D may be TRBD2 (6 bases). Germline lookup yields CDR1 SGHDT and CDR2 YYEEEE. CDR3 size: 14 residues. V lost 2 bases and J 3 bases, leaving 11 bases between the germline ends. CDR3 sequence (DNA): TGTGCCAGCAGCTTTCAGGGAGGTAAAGAGACCCAGTACTTC. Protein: CASSFQGGKETQYF.

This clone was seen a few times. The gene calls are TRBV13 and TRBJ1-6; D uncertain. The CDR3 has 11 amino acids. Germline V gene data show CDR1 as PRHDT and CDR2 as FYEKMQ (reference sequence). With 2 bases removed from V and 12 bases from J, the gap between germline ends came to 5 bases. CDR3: CASSLRGPLHF. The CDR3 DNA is TGTGCCAGCAGCTTAAGAGGACCCCTCCACTTT.

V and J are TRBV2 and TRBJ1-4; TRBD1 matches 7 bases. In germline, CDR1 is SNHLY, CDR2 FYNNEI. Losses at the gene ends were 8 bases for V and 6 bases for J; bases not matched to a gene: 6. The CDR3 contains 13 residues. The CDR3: CASSGQPYEKLFF. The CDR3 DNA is TGTGCCAGCTCGGGACAGCCTTATGAAAAACTGTTTTTT.

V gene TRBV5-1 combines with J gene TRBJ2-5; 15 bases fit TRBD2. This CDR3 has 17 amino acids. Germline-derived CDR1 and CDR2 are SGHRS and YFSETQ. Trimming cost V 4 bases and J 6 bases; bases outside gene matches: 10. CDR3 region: CASSLPGTSGGPQTQYF. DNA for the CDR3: TGCGCCAGCAGCCTACCCGGGACTAGCGGGGGGCCCCAGACCCAGTACTTC.

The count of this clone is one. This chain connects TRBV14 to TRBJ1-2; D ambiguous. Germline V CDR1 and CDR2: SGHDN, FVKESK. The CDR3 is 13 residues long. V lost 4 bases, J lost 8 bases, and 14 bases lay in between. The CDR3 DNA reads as TGTGCCAGCAGCCGGTCGAGGGTGGAGGGCTACACCTTC. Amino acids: CASSRSRVEGYTF.

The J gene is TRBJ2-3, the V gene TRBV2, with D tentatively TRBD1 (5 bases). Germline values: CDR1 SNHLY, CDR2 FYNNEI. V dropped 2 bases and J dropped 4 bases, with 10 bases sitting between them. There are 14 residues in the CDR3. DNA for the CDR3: TGTGCCAGCAGTGAACAGGGCAGGCCAGATACGCAGTATTTT. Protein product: CASSEQGRPDTQYF.

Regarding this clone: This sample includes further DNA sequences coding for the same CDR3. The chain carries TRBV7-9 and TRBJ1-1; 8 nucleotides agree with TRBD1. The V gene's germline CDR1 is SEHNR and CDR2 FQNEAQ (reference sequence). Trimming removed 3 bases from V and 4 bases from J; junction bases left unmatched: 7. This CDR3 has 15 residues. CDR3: CASSFSVGTGTEAFF. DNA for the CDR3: TGTGCCAGCAGCTTTTCGGTGGGGACAGGCACTGAAGCTTTCTTT. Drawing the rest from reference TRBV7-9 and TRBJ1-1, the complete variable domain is DTGVSQNPRHKITKRGQNVTFRCDPISEHNRLYWYRQTLGQGPEFLTYFQNEAQLEKSRLLSDRFSAERPKGSFSTLEIQRTEQGDSAMYLCASSFSVGTGTEAFFGQGTRLTVV.

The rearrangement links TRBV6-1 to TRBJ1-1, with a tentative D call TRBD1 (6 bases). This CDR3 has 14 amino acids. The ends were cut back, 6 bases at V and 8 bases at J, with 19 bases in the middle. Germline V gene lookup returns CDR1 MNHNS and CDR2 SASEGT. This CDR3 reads CASSTEYRVREAFF. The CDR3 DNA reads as TGTGCCAGCAGCACTGAATACAGGGTGAGGGAAGCTTTCTTT.

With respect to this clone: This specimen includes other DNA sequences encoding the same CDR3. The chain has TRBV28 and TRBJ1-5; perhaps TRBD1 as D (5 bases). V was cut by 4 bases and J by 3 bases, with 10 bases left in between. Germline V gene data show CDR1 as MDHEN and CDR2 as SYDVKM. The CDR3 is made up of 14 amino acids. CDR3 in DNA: TGTGCCAGCAGTTCCGGGGGGTCCAATCAGCCCCAGCATTTT. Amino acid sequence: CASSSGGSNQPQHF.

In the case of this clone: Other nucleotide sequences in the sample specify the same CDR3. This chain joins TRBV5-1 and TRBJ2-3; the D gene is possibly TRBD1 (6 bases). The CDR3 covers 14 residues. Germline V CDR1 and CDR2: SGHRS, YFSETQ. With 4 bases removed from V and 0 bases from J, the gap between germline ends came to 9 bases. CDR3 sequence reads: CASSLGTSTDTQYF. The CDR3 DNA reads TGCGCCAGCAGCCTTGGGACAAGCACAGATACGCAGTATTTT. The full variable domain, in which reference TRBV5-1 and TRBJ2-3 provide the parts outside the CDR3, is KAGVTQTPRYLIKTRGQQVTLSCSPISGHRSVSWYQQTPGQGLQFLFEYFSETQRNKGNFPGRFSGRQFSNSRSEMNVSTLELGDSALYLCASSLGTSTDTQYFGPGTRLTVL.

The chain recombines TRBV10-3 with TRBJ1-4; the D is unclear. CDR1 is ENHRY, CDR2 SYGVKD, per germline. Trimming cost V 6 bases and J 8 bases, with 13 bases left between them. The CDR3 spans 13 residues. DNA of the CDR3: TGTGCCATCAGCCGCACCAAACAGGAAAAACTGTTTTTT. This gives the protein CAISRTKQEKLFF.

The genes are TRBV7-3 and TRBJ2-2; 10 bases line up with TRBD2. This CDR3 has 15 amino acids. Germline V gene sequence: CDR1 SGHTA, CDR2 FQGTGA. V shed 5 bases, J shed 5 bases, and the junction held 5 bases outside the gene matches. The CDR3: CASSLAGEGTGELFF. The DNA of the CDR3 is TGTGCCAGCAGCCTAGCGGGAGAGGGGACCGGGGAGCTGTTTTTT.

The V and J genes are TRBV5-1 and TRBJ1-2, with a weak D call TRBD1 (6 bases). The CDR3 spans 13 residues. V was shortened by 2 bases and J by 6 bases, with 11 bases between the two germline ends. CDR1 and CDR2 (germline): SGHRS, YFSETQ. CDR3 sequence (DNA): TGCGCCAGCAGCTTCGGGGGGGCCGATGGCTACACCTTC. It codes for CASSFGGADGYTF.

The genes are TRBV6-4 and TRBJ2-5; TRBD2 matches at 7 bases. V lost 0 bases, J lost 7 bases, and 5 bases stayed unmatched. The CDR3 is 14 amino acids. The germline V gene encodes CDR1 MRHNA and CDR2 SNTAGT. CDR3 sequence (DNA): TGTGCCAGCAGTGACTCGGTCGGCGGGGGGACCCAGTACTTC. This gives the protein CASSDSVGGGTQYF.

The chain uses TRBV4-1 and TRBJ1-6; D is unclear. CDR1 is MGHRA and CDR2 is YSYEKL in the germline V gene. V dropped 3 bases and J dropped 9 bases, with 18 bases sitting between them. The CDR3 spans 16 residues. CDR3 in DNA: TGCGCCAGCAGCCAGTCTACACAATCAGGAGGTTCACCCCTCCACTTT. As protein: CASSQSTQSGGSPLHF.

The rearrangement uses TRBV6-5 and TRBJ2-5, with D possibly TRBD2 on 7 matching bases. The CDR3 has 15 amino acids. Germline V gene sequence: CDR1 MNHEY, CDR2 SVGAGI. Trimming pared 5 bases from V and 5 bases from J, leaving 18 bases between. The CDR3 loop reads CASSRGGAGGETQYF. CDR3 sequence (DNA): TGTGCCAGCAGTAGGGGGGGGGCCGGCGGGGAGACCCAGTACTTC.

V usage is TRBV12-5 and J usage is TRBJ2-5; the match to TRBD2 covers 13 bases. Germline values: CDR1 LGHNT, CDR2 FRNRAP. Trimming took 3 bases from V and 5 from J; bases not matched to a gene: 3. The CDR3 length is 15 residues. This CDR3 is CASGLGLAGAETQYF. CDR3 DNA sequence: TGTGCTAGTGGTTTAGGACTAGCGGGAGCGGAGACCCAGTACTTC.

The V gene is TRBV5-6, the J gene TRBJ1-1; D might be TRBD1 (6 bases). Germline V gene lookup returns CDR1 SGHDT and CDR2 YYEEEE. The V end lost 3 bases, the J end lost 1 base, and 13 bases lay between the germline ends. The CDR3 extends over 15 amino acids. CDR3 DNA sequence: TGTGCCAGCAGCTCCGACAGGATGGGGAACACTGAAGCTTTCTTT. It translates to CASSSDRMGNTEAFF.

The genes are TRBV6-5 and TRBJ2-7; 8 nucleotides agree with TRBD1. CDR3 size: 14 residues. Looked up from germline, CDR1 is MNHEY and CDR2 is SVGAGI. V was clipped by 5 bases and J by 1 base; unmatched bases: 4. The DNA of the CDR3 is TGTGCCAGCAGTCAACGACAGGGGTCCTACGAGCAGTACTTC. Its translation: CASSQRQGSYEQYF.

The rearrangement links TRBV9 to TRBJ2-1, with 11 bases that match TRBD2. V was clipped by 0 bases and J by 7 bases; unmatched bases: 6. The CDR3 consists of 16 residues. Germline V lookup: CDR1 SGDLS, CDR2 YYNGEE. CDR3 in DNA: TGTGCCAGCAGCGTAGCCCTCACTAGCGGGAGTAATGAGCAGTTCTTC. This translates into CASSVALTSGSNEQFF.

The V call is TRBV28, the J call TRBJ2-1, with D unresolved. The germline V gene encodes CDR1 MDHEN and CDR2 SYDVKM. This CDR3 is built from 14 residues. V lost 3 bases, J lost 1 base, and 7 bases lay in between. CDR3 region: CASSFQISYNEQFF. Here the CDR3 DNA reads TGTGCCAGCAGTTTTCAGATATCCTACAATGAGCAGTTCTTC.

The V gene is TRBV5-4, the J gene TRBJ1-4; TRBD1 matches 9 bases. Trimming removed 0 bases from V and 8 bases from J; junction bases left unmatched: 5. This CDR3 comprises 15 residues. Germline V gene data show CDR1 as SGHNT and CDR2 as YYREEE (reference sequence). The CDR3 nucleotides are TGTGCCAGCAGCTTGGGGACAGGGGATCACGAAAAACTGTTTTTT. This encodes CASSLGTGDHEKLFF. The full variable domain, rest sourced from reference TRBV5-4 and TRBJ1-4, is ETGVTQSPTHLIKTRGQQVTLRCSSQSGHNTVSWYQQALGQGPQFIFQYYREEENGRGNFPPRFSGLQFPNYSSELNVNALELDDSALYLCASSLGTGDHEKLFFGSGTQLSVL.

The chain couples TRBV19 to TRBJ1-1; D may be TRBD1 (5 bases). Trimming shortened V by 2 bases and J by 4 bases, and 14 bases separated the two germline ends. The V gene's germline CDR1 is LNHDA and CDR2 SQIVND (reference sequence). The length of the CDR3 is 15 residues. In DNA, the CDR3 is TGTGCCAGTAGTATATCGGCCACGGGGGGCACTGAAGCTTTCTTT. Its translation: CASSISATGGTEAFF.

The CDR3 sequence: CAWSVDPLGVAEAFF. For the CDR3, the DNA is TGTGCCTGGAGTGTAGATCCCCTCGGGGTCGCTGAAGCTTTCTTT. The chain carries TRBV30 and TRBJ1-1; D not certain. With 0 bases removed from V and 6 bases from J, the gap between germline ends came to 17 bases. There are 15 residues in the CDR3. CDR1 is GTSNPN, CDR2 SVGIG, per germline (reference sequence).

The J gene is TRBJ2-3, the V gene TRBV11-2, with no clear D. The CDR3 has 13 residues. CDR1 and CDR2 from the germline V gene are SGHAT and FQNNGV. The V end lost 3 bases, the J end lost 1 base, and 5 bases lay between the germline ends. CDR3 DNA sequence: TGTGCCAGCAGCTTCACGGGCACAGATACGCAGTATTTT. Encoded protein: CASSFTGTDTQYF. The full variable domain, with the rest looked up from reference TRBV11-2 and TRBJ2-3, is EAGVAQSPRYKIIEKRQSVAFWCNPISGHATLYWYQQILGQGPKLLIQFQNNGVVDDSQLPKDRFSAERLKGVDSTLKIQPAKLEDSAVYLCASSFTGTDTQYFGPGTRLTVL.

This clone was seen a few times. The CDR3 nucleotides read TGTGCCAGTACAAGGGGACAGGGGACCTACGAGCAGTACTTC. This sequence encodes CASTRGQGTYEQYF. The chain joins TRBV6-1 to TRBJ2-7; 10 positions match TRBD1. V was pared by 9 bases and J by 2 bases, with 7 bases of the junction left unmatched. Germline CDR1 reads MNHNS; CDR2 reads SASEGT. This CDR3 has 14 amino acids.